Here is one TCR beta chain with its context. Its matching antigen is unknown. This record belongs to a study of blood T cells in healthy people across ages. Notes on the study in general: Comparison with aged donors showed that long-lived donors had more naive CD4+ cells and higher diversity. Significant beta diversity loss was already apparent by age approximately 42, declining roughly linearly.

A J-beta primer mix and a sample-barcoded 5' primer were used in a second PCR of about 7 to 12 cycles. In TCRdb, the 5' RACE reads were re-called with MiXCR into one record per CDR3 protein. In the table there are about 1.4 million distinct CDR3 sequences, almost 60% of which are singletons. The sample taken for sequencing was blood. This TCR was recovered from a man between 18 and 29 years old in good health.

The CDR3 here is CSARSRLAVSYEQYF. Here the CDR3 DNA reads TGCAGTGCTAGATCCCGACTAGCGGTCTCCTACGAGCAGTACTTC. The chain recombines TRBV20-1 with TRBJ2-7, with 9 bases identical to TRBD2. The germline CDR1 and CDR2 sequences are DFQATT and SNEGSKA (reference sequence). V trimming: 2 bases; J trimming: 0 bases; junction bases outside the gene matches: 5. CDR3 length: 15 amino acids.